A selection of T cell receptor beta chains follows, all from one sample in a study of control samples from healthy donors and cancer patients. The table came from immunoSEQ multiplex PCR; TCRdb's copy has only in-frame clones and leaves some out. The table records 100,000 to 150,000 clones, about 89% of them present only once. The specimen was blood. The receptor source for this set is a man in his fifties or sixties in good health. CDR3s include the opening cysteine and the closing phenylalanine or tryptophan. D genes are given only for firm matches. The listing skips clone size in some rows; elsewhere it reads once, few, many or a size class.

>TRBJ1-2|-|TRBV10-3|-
TGTGCCATCAGTTTCGACGATGGCTATGGCTACACCTTC
CAISFDDGYGYTF
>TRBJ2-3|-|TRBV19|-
TGTGCCAGTAGTCAACGGGGGAAGACAGATACGCAGTATTTT
CASSQRGKTDTQYF
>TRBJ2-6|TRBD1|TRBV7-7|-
TGTGCCAGCAGCCCCCAGTTGGGGACAGGGGAACCTGGGGCCAACGTCCTGACTTTC
CASSPQLGTGEPGANVLTF
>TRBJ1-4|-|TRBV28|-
TGTGCCAGTAGGGCCCCAGCTAATGAAAAACTGTTTTTT
CASRAPANEKLFF
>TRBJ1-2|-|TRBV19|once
TGTGCCAGTAGTATACTACAGGGCGGAAGTTATGGCTACACCTTC
CASSILQGGSYGYTF
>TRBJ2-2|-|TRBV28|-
TGTGCCAGCAGTTTAGTTCGGGGCACCGGGGAGCTGTTTTTT
CASSLVRGTGELFF
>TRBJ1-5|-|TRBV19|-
TGTGCCAGTAGTATAGATCGTTTCGGGTCAGGGAGTCAGCCCCAGCATTTT
CASSIDRFGSGSQPQHF
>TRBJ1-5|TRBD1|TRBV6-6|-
TGTGCCAGCAGTCGAAGGGGGCTTGGTAGCAATCAGCCCCAGCATTTT
CASSRRGLGSNQPQHF
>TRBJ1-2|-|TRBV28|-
TGTGCCAGCGGCTCCCCTGCGATTGGCGGCTACACCTTC
CASGSPAIGGYTF
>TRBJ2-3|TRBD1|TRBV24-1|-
TGTGCCACCCGGGGACAGGCCACAGATACGCAGTATTTT
CATRGQATDTQYF
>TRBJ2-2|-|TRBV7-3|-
TGTGCCAGCAGCCCGGACGGCACGAACACCGGGGAGCTGTTTTTT
CASSPDGTNTGELFF
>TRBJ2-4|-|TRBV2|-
TGTGCCAGCACGGCCGGGGACAAAAACATTCAGTACTTC
CASTAGDKNIQYF
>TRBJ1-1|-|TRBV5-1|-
TGCGCCAGCAGCGGGGACGGGAACACTGAAGCTTTCTTT
CASSGDGNTEAFF
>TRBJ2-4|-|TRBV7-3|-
TGTGCCAGCAGCTCCCTCTGGGCGGGGGCCAAAAACATTCAGTACTTC
CASSSLWAGAKNIQYF
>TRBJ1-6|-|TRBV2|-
TGTGCCAGCAGCATGGAGTTTTCACCCCTCCACTTT
CASSMEFSPLHF
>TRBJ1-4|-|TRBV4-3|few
TGCGCCAGCAGCCGATCCCCGAGATCAACTAATGAAAAACTGTTTTTT
CASSRSPRSTNEKLFF
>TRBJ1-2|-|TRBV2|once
TGTGCCAGCAAATGGCAGGGTACGGTCTATGGCTACACCTTC
CASKWQGTVYGYTF
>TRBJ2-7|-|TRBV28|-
TGTGCCAGCACCCAAGGGGGGAATAACTACGAGCAGTACTTC
CASTQGGNNYEQYF
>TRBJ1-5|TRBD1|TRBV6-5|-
TGTGCCAGCAATAACCAGGGGGCTGTTCAGCCCCAGCATTTT
CASNNQGAVQPQHF
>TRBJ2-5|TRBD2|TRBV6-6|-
TGTGCCAGCAGTATTAGCGGGGGGGCCGCCGAGACCCAGTACTTC
CASSISGGAAETQYF
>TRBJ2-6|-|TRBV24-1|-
TGTGCCACCAGTGATTTGCGTCAAACCGGGTCTGGGGCCAACGTCCTGACTTTC
CATSDLRQTGSGANVLTF
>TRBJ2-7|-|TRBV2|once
TGTGCCAGCAGTTTGGGCAGGGCCCACGAGCAGTACTTC
CASSLGRAHEQYF
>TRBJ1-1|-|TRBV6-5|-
TGTGCCAGCGGAGAAATGAACACTGAAGCTTTCTTT
CASGEMNTEAFF
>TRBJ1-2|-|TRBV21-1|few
TGTGCCAGCAGCAAAGATCGGGTTGGTCCCTATGGCTACACCTTC
CASSKDRVGPYGYTF
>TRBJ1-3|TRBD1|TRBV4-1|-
TGCGCCAGCAGCCAAGTTCAACAGGGGGCGACTGGAAACACCATATATTTT
CASSQVQQGATGNTIYF
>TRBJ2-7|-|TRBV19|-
TGTGCCAGTAGTATCCAGGGGGGGTCCTACGAGCAGTACTTC
CASSIQGGSYEQYF
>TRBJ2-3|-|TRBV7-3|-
TGTGCCAGCAGCTTCGCGAGGACAGATACGCAGTATTTT
CASSFARTDTQYF
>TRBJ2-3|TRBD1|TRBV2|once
TGTGCCAGCAGTTGGATGGGGACAGCTCGAACTAGCACAGATACGCAGTATTTT
CASSWMGTARTSTDTQYF
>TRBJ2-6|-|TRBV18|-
TGTGCCAGCTCACCGCCAACGGGGGCTTCTGGGGCCAACGTCCTGACTTTC
CASSPPTGASGANVLTF
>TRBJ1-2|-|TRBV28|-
TGTGCCAGCAGTTTAGGGAGGGAATATGGCTACACCTTC
CASSLGREYGYTF
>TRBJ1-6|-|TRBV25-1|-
TGTGCCAGCAGTGCCGTTCAGGGAAACTCACCCCTCCACTTT
CASSAVQGNSPLHF
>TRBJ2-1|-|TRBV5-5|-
TGTGCCAGCAGCCCCCTGGGCGGTCCCCGGGGGTCCTACAATGAGCAGTTCTTC
CASSPLGGPRGSYNEQFF
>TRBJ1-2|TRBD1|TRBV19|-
TGTGCCAGTAGTCCCGGGACAGGGTATGGCTACACCTTC
CASSPGTGYGYTF
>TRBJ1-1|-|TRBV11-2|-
TGTGCCAGCAGCTTAATTCGGAACACTGAAGCTTTCTTT
CASSLIRNTEAFF
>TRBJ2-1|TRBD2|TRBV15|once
TGTGCCACCAGCAGGTCAATCGGGCTAGCGGGGGGATCTGGTGAGCAGTTCTTC
CATSRSIGLAGGSGEQFF
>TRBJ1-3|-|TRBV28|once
TGTGCCAGCAGTTACCGGGGAGCTGGAAACACCATATATTTT
CASSYRGAGNTIYF
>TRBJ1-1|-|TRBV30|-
TGTGCCTGGGCCCCGGGTGTAGGAACTGAAGCTTTCTTT
CAWAPGVGTEAFF
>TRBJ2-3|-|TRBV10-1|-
TGCGCCAGCAACCCAGGATGGGGGCCCAGCACAGATACGCAGTATTTT
CASNPGWGPSTDTQYF
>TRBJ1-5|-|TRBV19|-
TGTGCCAGTACAGACGGCTGGGTACCCCAGCATTTT
CASTDGWVPQHF
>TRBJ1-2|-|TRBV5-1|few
TGCGCCAGCAGCTTGACAGAAGTCTATGGCTACACCTTC
CASSLTEVYGYTF
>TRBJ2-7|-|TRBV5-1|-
TGCGCCAGCAGCTTGGGAGAGGCTAACGAGCAGTACTTC
CASSLGEANEQYF
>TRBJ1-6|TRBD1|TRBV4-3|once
TGCGCCAGCAGCCAAGTCCAGGGGGTAGGTTCACCCCTCCACTTT
CASSQVQGVGSPLHF
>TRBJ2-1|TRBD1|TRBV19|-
TGTGCCAGTAGGGAGGACAGGGCCAGGAATGAGCAGTTCTTC
CASREDRARNEQFF